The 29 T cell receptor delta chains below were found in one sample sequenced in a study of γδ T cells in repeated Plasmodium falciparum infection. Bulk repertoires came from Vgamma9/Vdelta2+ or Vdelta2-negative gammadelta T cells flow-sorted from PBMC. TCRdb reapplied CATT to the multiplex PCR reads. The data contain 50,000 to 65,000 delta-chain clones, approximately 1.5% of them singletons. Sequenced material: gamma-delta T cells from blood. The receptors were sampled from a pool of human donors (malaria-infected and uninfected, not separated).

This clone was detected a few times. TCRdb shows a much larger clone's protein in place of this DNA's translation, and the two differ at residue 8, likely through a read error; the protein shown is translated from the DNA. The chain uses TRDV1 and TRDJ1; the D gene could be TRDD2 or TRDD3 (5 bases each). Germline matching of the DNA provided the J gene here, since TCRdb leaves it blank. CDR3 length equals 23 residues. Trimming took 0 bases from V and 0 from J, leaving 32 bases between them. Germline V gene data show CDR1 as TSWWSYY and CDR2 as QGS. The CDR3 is CALGELPPLRGGWDSAYTDKLIF. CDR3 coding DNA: TGTGCTCTTGGGGAACTTCCACCCCTACGAGGGGGGTGGGATTCAGCGTACACCGATAAACTCATCTTT.

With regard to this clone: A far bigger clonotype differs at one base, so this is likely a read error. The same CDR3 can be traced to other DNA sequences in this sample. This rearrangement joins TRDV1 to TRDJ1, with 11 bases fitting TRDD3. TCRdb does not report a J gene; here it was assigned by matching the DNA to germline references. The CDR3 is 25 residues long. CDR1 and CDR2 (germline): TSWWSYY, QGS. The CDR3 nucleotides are TGTGCTCTTGGTTATCCCGGTAACCCTCTCTTCCAGCCTTGGGGGATACGCTCATATACCGACAAACTCATCTTT. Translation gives CALGYPGNPLFQPWGIRSYTDKLIF.

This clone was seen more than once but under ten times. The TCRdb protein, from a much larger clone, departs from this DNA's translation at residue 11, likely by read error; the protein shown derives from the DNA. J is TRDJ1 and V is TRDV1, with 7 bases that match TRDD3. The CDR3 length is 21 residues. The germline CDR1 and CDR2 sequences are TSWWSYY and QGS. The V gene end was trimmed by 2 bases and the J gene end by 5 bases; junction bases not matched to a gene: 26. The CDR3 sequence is CALGEGPPFTQGYWFWDKLIF. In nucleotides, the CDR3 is TGTGCTCTTGGGGAAGGGCCCCCCTTTACTCAGGGATACTGGTTTTGGGATAAACTCATCTTT.

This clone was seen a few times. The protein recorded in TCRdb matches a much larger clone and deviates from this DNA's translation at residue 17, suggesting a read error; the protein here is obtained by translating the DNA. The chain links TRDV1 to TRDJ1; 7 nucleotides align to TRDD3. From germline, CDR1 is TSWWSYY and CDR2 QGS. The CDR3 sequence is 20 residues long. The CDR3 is CALGEPGALRSGGSSDRLIF. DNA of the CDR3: TGTGCTCTTGGGGAACCGGGGGCCCTACGCTCCGGGGGATCAAGCGATAGACTCATCTTT.

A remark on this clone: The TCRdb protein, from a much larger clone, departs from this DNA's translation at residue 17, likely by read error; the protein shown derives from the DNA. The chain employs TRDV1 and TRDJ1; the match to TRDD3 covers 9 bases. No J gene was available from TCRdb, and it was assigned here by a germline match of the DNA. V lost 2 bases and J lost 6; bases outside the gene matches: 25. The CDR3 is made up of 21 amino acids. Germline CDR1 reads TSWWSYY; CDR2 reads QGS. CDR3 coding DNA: TGTGCTCTTGGGGAAAAATGGCCGAGTCTATTCTGGGGATACGGGTCCAATAAACTCATCTTT. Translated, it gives CALGEKWPSLFWGYGSNKLIF.

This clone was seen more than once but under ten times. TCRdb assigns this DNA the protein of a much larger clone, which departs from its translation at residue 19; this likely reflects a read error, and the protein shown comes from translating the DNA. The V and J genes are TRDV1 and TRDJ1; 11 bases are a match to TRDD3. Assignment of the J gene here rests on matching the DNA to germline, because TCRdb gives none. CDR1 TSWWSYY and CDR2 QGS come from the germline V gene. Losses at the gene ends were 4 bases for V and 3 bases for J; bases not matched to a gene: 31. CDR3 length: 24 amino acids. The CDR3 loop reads CALGAFPANGGYGTRPRYADKLIF. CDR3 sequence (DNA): TGTGCTCTTGGGGCCTTTCCTGCGAATGGGGGATACGGGACAAGACCGCGGTACGCCGATAAACTCATCTTT.

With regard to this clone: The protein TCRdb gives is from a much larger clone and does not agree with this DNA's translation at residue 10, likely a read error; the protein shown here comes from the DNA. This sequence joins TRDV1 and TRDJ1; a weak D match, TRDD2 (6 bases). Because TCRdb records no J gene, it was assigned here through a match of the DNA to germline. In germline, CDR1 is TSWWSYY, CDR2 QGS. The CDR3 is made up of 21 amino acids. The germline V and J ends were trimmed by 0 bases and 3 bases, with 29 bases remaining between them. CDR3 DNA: TGTGCTCTTGGGGAACTTGCCGCTTCCTGCTCAGGGAAACTGTTCTCCGATAAACTCATCTTT. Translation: CALGELAASCSGKLFSDKLIF.

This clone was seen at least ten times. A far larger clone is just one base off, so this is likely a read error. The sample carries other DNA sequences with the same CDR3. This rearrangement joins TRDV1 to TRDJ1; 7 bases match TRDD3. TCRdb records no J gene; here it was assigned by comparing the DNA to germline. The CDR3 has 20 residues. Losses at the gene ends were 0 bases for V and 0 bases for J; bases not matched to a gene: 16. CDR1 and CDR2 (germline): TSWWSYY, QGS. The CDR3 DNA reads TGTGCTCTTGGGGAACTGGTACCCTCCAAGTGGGGGACGTACACCGATAAACTCATCTTT. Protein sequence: CALGELVPSKWGTYTDKLIF.

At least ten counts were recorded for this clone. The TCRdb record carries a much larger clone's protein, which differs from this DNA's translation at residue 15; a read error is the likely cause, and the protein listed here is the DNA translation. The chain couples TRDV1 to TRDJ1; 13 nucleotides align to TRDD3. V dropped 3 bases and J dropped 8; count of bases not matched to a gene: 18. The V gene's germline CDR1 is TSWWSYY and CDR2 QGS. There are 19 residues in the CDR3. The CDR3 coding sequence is TGTGCTCTTGGGGATCCGTGGTCGGGTACTGGGGGATACGGCATAAAACTCATCTTT. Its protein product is CALGDPWSGTGGYGIKLIF.

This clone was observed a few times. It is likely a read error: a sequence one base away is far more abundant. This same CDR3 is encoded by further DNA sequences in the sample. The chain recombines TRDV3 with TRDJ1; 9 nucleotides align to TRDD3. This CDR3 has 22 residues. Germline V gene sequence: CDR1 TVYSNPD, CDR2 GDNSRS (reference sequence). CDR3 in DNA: TGCGCCTTTAGATTCCCGTACTGGGGGACCCGCGCCAGGTCACAATACACCGATAAACTCATCTTT. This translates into CAFRFPYWGTRARSQYTDKLIF. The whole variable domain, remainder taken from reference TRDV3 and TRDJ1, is CDKVTQSSPDQTVASGSEVVLLCTYDTVYSNPDLFWYRIRPDYSFQFVFYGDNSRSEGADFTQGRFSVKHILTQKAFHLVISPVRTEDSATYYCAFRFPYWGTRARSQYTDKLIFGKGTRVTVEP.

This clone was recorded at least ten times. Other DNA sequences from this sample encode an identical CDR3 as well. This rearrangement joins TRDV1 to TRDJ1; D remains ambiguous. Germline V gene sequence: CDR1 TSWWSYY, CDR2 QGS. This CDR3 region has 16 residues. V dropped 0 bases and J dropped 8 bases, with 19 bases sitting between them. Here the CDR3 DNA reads TGTGCTCTTGGGGAACTGCTGATTTCCCAAGCGGGGAAACTCATCTTT. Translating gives CALGELLISQAGKLIF.

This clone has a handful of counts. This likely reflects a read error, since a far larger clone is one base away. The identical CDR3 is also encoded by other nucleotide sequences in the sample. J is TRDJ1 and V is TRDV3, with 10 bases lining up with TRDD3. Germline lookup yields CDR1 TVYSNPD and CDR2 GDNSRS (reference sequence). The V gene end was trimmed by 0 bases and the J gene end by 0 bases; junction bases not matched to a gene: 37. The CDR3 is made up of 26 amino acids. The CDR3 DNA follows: TGTGCCTTTAGACGGAACCTTCCATTTCATATCGTAGTTGGGGGATACTTGGGGATTTACACCGATAAACTCATCTTT. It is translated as CAFRRNLPFHIVVGGYLGIYTDKLIF.

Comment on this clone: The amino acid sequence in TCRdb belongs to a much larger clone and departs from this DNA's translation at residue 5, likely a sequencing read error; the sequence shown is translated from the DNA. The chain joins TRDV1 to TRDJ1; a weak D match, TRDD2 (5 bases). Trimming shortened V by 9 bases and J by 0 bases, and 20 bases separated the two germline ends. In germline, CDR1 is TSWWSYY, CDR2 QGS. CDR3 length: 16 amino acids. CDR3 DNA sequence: TGTGCTCTCCTTCTTACCCCATCCCCTTACACCGATAAACTCATCTTT. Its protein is CALLLTPSPYTDKLIF.

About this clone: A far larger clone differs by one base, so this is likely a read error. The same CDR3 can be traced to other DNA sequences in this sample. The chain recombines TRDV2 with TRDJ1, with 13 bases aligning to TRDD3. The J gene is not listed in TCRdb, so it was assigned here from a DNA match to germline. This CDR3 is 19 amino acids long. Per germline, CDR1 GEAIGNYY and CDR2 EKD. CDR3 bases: TGTGCCTGTGACACCTTACTGGGGGATACGCCCCGATACACCGACAAACTCATCTTT. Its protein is CACDTLLGDTPRYTDKLIF.

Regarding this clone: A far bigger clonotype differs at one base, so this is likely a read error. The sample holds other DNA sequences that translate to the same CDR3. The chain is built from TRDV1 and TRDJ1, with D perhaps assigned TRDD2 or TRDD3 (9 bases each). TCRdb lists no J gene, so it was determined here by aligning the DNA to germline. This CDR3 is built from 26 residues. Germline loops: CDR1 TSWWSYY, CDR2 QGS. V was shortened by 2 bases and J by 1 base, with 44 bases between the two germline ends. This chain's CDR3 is CALGEAGPSYGRSTGGPRWVTDKLIF. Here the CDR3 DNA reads TGTGCTCTTGGGGAAGCAGGGCCTTCCTACGGGAGGAGTACTGGGGGACCCCGTTGGGTCACCGATAAACTCATCTTT.

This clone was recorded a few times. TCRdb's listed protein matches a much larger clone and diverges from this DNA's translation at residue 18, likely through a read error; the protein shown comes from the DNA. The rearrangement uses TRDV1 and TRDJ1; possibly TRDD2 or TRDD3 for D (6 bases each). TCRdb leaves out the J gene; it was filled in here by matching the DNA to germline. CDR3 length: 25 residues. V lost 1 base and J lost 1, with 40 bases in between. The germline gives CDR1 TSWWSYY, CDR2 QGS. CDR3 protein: CALGERRPFPIYPLYGGRSTDKLIF. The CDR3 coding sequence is TGTGCTCTTGGGGAACGAAGACCCTTCCCCATATACCCTCTATATGGGGGGCGGTCCACCGATAAACTCATCTTT.

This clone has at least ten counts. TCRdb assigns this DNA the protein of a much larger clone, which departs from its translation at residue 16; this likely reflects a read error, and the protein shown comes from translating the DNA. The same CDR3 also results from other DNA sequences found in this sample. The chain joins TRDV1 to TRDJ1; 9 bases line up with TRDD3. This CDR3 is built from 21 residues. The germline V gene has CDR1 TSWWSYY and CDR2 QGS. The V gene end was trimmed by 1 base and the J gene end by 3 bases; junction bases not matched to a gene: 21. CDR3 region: CALGERPFFPLLLGDADKLIF. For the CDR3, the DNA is TGTGCTCTTGGGGAACGGCCCTTTTTCCCACTTTTACTGGGGGACGCCGATAAACTCATCTTT.

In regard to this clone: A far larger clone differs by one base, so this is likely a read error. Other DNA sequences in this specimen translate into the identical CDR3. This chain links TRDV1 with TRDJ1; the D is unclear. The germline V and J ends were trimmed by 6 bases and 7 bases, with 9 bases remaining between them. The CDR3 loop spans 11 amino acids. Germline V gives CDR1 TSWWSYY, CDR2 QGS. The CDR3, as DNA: TGTGCTCTTGGTGAAAATCGTAAACTCATCTTT. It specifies CALGENRKLIF.

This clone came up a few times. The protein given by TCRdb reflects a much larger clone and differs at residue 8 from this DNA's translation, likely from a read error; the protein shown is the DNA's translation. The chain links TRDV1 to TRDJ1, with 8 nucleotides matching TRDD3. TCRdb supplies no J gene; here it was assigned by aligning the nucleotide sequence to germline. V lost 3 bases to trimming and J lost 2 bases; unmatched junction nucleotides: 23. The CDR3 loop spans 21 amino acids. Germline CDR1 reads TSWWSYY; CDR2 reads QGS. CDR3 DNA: TGTGCTCTTGGGGATACGACTCGTTGGGGATACCCAGCTTTAGGGACCGATAAACTCATCTTT. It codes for CALGDTTRWGYPALGTDKLIF.

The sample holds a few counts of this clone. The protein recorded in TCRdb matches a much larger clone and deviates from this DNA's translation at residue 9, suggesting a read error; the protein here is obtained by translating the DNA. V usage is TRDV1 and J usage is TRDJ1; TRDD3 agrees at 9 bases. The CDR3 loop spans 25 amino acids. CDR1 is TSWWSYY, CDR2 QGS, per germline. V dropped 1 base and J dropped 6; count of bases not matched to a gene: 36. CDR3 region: CALGEPLYSLTTWLGDPTTIHKLIF. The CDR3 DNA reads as TGTGCTCTTGGGGAACCCCTATACTCCTTGACTACTTGGCTGGGGGATCCGACCACAATTCATAAACTCATCTTT.

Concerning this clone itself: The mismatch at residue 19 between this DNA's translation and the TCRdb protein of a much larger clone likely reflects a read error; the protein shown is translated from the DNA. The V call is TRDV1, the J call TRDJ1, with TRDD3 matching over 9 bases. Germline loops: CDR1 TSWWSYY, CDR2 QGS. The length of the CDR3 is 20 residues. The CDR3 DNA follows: TGTGCTCTTGGGGCCCCTCAACGTCTGGGGGATTGCCCGAGCACCGATAAACTCACCTTT. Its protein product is CALGAPQRLGDCPSTDKLTF.

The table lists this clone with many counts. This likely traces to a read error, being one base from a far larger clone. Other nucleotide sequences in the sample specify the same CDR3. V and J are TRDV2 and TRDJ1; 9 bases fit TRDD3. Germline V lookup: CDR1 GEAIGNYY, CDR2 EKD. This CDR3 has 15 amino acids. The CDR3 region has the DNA TGTGCCTGTGACTTACTGGGGGACCACACCGACAAACTCATCTTT. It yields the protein CACDLLGDHTDKLIF.

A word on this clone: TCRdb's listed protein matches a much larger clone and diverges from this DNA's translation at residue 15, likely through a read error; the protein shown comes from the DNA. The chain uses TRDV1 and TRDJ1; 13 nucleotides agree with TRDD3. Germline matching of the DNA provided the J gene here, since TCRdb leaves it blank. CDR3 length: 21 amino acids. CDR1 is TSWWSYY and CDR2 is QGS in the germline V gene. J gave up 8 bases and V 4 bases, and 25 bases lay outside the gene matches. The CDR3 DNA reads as TGTGCTCTTGGGGGTGCTCCCTACCATGTACTGGGGGATACGTTCCCCTTCAAACTCATCTTT. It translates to CALGGAPYHVLGDTFPFKLIF.

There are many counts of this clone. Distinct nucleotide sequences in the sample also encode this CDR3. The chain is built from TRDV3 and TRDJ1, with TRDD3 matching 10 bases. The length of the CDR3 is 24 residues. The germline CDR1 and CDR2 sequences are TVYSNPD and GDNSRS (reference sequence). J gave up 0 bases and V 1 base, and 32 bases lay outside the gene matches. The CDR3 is CAFNSLGPTLILLGDPKYTDKLIF. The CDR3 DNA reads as TGTGCCTTTAATTCTCTCGGTCCTACACTCATTTTACTGGGGGATCCTAAGTACACCGATAAACTCATCTTT.

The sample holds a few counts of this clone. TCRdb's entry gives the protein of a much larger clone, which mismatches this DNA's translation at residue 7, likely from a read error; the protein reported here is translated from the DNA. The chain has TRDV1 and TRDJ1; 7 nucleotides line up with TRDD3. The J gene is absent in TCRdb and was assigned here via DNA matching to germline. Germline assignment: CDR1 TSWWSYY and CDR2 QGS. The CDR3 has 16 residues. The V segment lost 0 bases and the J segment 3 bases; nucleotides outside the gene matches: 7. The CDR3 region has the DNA TGTGCTCTTGGGGAACTCCTCGGGGGATCCCCCGATAAACTCATCTTT. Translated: CALGELLGGSPDKLIF.

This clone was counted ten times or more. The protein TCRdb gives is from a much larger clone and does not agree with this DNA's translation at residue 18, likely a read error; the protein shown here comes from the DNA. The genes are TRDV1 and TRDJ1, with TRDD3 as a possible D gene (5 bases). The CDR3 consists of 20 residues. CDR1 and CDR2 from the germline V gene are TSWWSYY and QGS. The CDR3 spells CALGELVSWNPRGYTDKPIF. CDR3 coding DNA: TGTGCTCTTGGGGAACTAGTTTCATGGAACCCGAGGGGGTACACCGATAAACCCATCTTT.

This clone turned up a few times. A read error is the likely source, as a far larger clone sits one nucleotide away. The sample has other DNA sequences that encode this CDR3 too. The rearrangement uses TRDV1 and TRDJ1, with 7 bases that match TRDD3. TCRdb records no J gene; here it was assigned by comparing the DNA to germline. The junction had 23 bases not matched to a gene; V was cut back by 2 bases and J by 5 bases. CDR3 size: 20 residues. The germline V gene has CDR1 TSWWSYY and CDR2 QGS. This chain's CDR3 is CALGEWGRSWARLRADKLIF. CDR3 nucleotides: TGTGCTCTTGGGGAATGGGGGAGGTCCTGGGCCCGACTCAGAGCTGATAAACTCATCTTT.

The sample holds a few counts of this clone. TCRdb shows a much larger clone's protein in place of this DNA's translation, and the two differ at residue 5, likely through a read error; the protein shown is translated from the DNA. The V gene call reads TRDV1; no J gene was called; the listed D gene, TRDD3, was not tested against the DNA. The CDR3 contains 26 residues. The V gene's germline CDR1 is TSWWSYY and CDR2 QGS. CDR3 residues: CALGGTPLPQNVTLKYWGRYTDKLIF. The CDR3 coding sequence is TGTGCTCTTGGGGGTACGCCCTTACCTCAGAACGTCACTCTCAAGTACTGGGGACGATACACCGATAAACTCATCTTC.

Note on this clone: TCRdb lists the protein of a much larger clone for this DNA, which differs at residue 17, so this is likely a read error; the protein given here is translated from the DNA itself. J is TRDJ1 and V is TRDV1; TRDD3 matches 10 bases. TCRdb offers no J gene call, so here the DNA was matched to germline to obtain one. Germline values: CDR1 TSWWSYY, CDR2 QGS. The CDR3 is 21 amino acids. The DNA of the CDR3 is TGTGCTCTTGGGGAACACCTCGCGGGCACTGGGGGATCCCTGTACACCAATAAACTCATCTTT. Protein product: CALGEHLAGTGGSLYTNKLIF.